The clone carrying this T cell receptor beta chain came up a few times. Its antigen is still unknown. V was trimmed by 6 bases and J by 5 bases, leaving 15 bases between them. CDR3 size: 14 residues. Per the germline V gene, CDR1 is SNHLY and CDR2 is FYNNEI. This specimen comes from a study of T cell responses to AZD1222 COVID-19 vaccine. Study outcomes and limitations: Spike was spanned by vaccine-associated CD4 TCRs, with dominance at 160-218 and 743-854. Unmutated variant regions reportedly attract nearly half of all spike-specific TCRs.

Sequencing used immunoSEQ multiplex PCR; TCRdb keeps in-frame clones, though not all of them. The sample has about 130,000 clones, roughly 93% seen once. V and J are TRBV2 and TRBJ2-3; D is unclear. Source: peripheral blood, taken 28 days after the second AZD1222 dose. The sequence was collected from an adult who received the AZD1222 COVID-19 vaccine. The CDR3 loop is CASSIHTDRDTQYF. DNA for the CDR3: TGTGCCAGCAGCATCCATACGGATAGAGATACGCAGTATTTT.